One T cell receptor beta chain is described in this entry. Its antigen remains unknown. This table comes from immunoSEQ multiplex PCR, and its TCRdb copy is limited to in-frame clones, with some not included. Of approximately 5,700 clones listed, around 68% are singletons. Cells were frozen in aliquots of around 490,000, and one aliquot per fraction was sequenced. The data originate from a study of coeliac disease. Study-wide results and caveats: Of coeliac lamina propria samples, about 45% of the 18 held published gliadin-specific TRB sequences, versus 1 of 6 controls.

Per germline, CDR1 SGHRS and CDR2 YFSETQ. CDR3 length equals 13 residues. The V end lost 4 bases, the J end lost 3 bases, and 10 bases lay between the germline ends. V is TRBV5-1 and J is TRBJ1-2; D gene uncertain. This TCR came from a man between 65 and 85 years old with active celiac disease. Sequenced input: lymphocytes from the gut lamina propria. The CDR3 sequence: CASSVDGDYGYTF. CDR3 sequence (DNA): TGCGCCAGCAGCGTGGACGGGGACTATGGCTACACCTTC.